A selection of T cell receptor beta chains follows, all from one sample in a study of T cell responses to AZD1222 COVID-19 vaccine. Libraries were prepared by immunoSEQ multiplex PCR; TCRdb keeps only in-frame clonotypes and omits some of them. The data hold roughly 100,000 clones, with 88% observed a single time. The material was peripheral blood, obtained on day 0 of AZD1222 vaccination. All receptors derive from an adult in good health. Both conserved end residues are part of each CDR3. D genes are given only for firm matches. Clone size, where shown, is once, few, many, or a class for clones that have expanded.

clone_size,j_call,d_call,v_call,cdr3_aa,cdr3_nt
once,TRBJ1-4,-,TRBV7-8,CASSPSNEKLFF,TGTGCCAGCAGCCCTTCAAATGAAAAACTGTTTTTT
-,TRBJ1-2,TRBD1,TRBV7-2,CASSSSPGQGAKGYTF,TGTGCCAGCAGCTCATCTCCAGGGCAGGGGGCAAAGGGCTACACCTTC
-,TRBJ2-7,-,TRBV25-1,CASRANEQYF,TGTGCCAGCAGGGCTAACGAGCAGTACTTC
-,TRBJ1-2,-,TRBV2,CASSVVGRGYTF,TGTGCCAGCAGTGTAGTCGGGCGCGGCTACACCTTC
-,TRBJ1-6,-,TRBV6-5,CASRPVSYNSPLHF,TGTGCCAGCAGGCCGGTCTCCTATAATTCACCCCTCCACTTT
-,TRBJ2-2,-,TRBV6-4,CASSRDLDFAHTGELFF,TGTGCCAGCAGTCGGGACTTGGACTTCGCGCACACCGGGGAGCTGTTTTTT
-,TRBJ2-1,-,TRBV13,CASTKGPFPYNEQFF,TGTGCCAGCACCAAAGGACCATTTCCCTACAATGAGCAGTTCTTC
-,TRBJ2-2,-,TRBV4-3,CASSQDLGYPGELFF,TGCGCCAGCAGCCAAGACCTCGGGTACCCCGGGGAGCTGTTTTTT
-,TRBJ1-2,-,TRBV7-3,CASSLTGRDGYTF,TGTGCCAGCAGCTTGACAGGTCGAGATGGCTACACCTTC
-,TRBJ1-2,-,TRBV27,CASSYSGLGGYTF,TGTGCCAGCAGTTATTCAGGACTTGGTGGCTACACCTTC
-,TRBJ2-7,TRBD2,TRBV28,CASTTSGGFSYEQYF,TGTGCCAGCACTACTAGCGGGGGTTTCTCCTACGAGCAGTACTTC
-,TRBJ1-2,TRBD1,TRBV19,CASTRSGGHYGYTF,TGTGCCAGTACCCGATCAGGGGGGCACTATGGCTACACCTTC
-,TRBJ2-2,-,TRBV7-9,CASRTGRQSTGELFF,TGTGCCAGCAGAACCGGCCGTCAGTCCACCGGGGAGCTGTTTTTT
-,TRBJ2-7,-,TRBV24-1,CATSEGTGYSYEQYF,TGTGCCACCAGTGAAGGAACAGGGTACTCCTACGAGCAGTACTTC
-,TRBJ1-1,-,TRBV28,CASSLPRRGAYTEAFF,TGTGCCAGCAGTTTACCCCGACGGGGGGCTTACACTGAAGCTTTCTTT
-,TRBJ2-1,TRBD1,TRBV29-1,CSVEKDRAFEQFF,TGCAGCGTTGAGAAGGACAGGGCATTTGAGCAGTTCTTC
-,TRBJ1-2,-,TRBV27,CASSLFAPLANYGYTF,TGTGCCAGCAGTTTATTTGCCCCCCTGGCTAACTATGGCTACACCTTC
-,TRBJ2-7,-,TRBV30,CAWNQGTYEQYF,TGTGCCTGGAACCAGGGCACCTACGAGCAGTACTTC
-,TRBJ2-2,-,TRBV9,CASSEGAGELFF,TGTGCCAGCAGCGAGGGGGCCGGGGAGCTGTTTTTT
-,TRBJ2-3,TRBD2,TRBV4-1,CASSHQTSGGASTDTQYF,TGCGCCAGCAGCCATCAGACTAGCGGGGGGGCGAGCACAGATACGCAGTATTTT
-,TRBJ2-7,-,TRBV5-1,CASSLGDLTRYEQYF,TGCGCCAGCAGCTTGGGGGACCTGACCCGTTACGAGCAGTACTTC
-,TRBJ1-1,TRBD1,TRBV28,CASSRGGTGTEAFF,TGTGCCAGCAGCCGTGGAGGGACAGGGACTGAAGCTTTCTTT
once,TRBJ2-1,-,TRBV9,CASSPSWGYNEQFF,TGTGCCAGCAGCCCCAGCTGGGGGTACAATGAGCAGTTCTTC
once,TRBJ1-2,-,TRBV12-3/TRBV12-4,CASSIGPGYGYTF,TGTGCCAGCAGTATAGGGCCCGGGTATGGCTACACCTTC
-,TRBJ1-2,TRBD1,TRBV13,CASSSTGDGYTF,TGTGCCAGCAGCTCCACAGGGGATGGCTACACCTTC
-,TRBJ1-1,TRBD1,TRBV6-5,CASSLTGENTEAFF,TGTGCCAGCAGTTTGACAGGGGAGAACACTGAAGCTTTCTTT
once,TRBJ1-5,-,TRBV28,CASSPAGGGFQPQHF,TGTGCCAGCAGCCCGGCAGGAGGGGGTTTTCAGCCCCAGCATTTT
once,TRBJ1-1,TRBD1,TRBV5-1,CASSLDPGGGPEAFF,TGCGCCAGCAGCTTGGACCCAGGGGGGGGACCTGAAGCTTTCTTT
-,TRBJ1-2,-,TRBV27,CASSLIHGRGDGYTF,TGTGCCAGCAGTTTAATTCATGGTCGGGGCGATGGCTACACCTTC
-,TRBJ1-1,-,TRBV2,CASTPVGLNTEAFF,TGTGCCAGCACCCCCGTGGGGCTAAACACTGAAGCTTTCTTT
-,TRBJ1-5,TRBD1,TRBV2,CASRPRGSQPQHF,TGTGCCAGCAGGCCCAGGGGGAGTCAGCCCCAGCATTTT
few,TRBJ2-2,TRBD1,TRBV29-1,CSIGTGWNTGELFF,TGCAGCATTGGGACAGGGTGGAACACCGGGGAGCTGTTTTTT
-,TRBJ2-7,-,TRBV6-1,CASSEGPSQGEQYF,TGTGCCAGCAGTGAAGGACCTAGCCAGGGGGAGCAGTACTTC
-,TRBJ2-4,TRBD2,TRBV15,CATLGGSLAKNIQYF,TGTGCCACCCTAGGCGGGAGTCTAGCCAAAAACATTCAGTACTTC
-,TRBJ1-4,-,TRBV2,CASSTQGHEKLFF,TGTGCCAGCAGTACGCAGGGCCATGAAAAACTGTTTTTT
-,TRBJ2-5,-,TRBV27,CASSLWSGRGGQETQYF,TGTGCCAGCAGTTTATGGAGCGGACGAGGGGGGCAAGAGACCCAGTACTTC
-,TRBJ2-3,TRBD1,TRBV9,CATSQYEGATGDTQYF,TGTGCCACCTCTCAGTATGAGGGGGCGACCGGAGATACGCAGTATTTT
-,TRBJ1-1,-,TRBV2,CASSDGGAATEAFF,TGTGCCAGCAGTGACGGGGGGGCGGCCACTGAAGCTTTCTTT
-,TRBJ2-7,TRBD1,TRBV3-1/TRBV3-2,CASSPTGVSSEQYF,TGTGCCAGCAGCCCGACAGGGGTGTCCTCCGAGCAGTACTTC
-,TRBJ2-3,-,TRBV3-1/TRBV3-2,CASSLGGPNTDTQYF,TGTGCCAGCAGCCTAGGGGGGCCGAACACAGATACGCAGTATTTT
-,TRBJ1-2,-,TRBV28,CASSLDDRYGYTF,TGTGCCAGCAGTTTGGACGATCGCTATGGCTACACCTTC
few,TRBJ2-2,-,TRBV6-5,CASSYSTFRELFF,TGTGCCAGCAGTTACTCTACATTCCGGGAGCTGTTTTTT
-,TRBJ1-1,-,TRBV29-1,CSVEGQMNTEAFF,TGCAGCGTTGAAGGGCAGATGAACACTGAAGCTTTCTTT
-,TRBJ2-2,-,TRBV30,CAWSLPLILTGELFF,TGTGCCTGGAGTTTGCCCCTTATCCTCACCGGGGAGCTGTTTTTT
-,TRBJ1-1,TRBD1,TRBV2,CASSEPGQGHAFF,TGTGCCAGCAGTGAACCGGGACAGGGTCACGCTTTCTTT
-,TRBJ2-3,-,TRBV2,CASSAFQGPTDTQYF,TGTGCCAGCAGTGCTTTTCAGGGCCCGACAGATACGCAGTATTTT
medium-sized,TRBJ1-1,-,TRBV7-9,CASSLERRRVEAFF,TGTGCCAGCAGCTTAGAACGACGTCGGGTTGAAGCTTTCTTT
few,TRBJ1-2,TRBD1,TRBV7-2,CASSTGTGVNYGYTF,TGTGCCAGCAGCACCGGGACAGGAGTTAACTATGGCTACACCTTC
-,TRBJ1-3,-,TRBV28,CASSTILRNTIYF,TGTGCCAGCAGCACCATTTTGAGAAACACCATATATTTT
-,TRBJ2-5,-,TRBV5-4,CASSGASWETQYF,TGTGCCAGCAGCGGGGCTTCCTGGGAGACCCAGTACTTC
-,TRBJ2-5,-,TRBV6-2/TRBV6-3,CASSYLRVGETQYF,TGTGCCAGCAGTTACCTGCGAGTCGGGGAGACCCAGTACTTC
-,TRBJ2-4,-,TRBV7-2,CASSPPGTAALGKNIQYF,TGTGCCAGCAGCCCTCCCGGGACGGCGGCTTTAGGCAAAAACATTCAGTACTTC
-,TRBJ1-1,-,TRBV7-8,CASSFGGAGATEAFF,TGTGCCAGCAGCTTCGGTGGGGCAGGCGCCACTGAAGCTTTCTTT
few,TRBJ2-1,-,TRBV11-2,CASSSTGSTGGEQFF,TGTGCCAGCAGCTCAACCGGGTCCACCGGGGGTGAGCAGTTCTTC
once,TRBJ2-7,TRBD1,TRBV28,CASSQAGTGAYEQYF,TGTGCCAGCAGCCAAGCGGGGACAGGGGCCTACGAGCAGTACTTC
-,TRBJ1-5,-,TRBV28,CASRSGRSNQPQHF,TGTGCCAGCAGATCGGGACGGAGCAATCAGCCCCAGCATTTT
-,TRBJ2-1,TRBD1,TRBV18,CASSPPAGTGYNEQFF,TGTGCCAGCTCACCCCCAGCAGGGACAGGCTACAATGAGCAGTTCTTC
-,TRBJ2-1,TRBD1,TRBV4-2,CASSQDTRDRGRWGEQFF,TGTGCCAGCAGCCAAGATACCAGGGACAGGGGGAGATGGGGTGAGCAGTTCTTC
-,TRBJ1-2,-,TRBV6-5,CASTGWEGNYGYTF,TGTGCCAGCACTGGGTGGGAAGGAAACTATGGCTACACCTTC
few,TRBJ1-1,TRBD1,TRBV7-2,CASSRTGAGELMNTEAFF,TGTGCCAGCAGCCGGACAGGGGCAGGGGAACTGATGAACACTGAAGCTTTCTTT